This T cell receptor beta chain derives from a study of shared clonotypes between healthy human individuals. Within Nashville, Tennessee resided all donors, each a Caucasian adult. TCRdb's copy holds only in-frame clones and misses some; the assay was immunoSEQ multiplex PCR. The sample includes about 690,000 clones, around 90% of them seen just once. Sequenced: memory CD8+ T cells from PBMCs. Subset specified: CD45RO+ cells pooled with CCR7-negative TemRA cells. This TCR came from a man between 18 and 35 years old in good health. Some clones in this sample may be carry-over from other donors' samples.

CDR3 sequence (DNA): TGTGCCAGCAGTTTATGGGCAGGAGTGGAGACCCAGTACTTC. Amino acid sequence: CASSLWAGVETQYF. The chain has TRBV27 and TRBJ2-5; D remains ambiguous. The CDR3 has 14 amino acids. Germline CDR1 MNHEY, CDR2 SMNVEV (reference sequence). V was shortened by 1 base and J by 5 bases, with 11 bases between the two germline ends.